A single sample gave rise to the 27 T cell receptor beta chains below, sequenced in a study of shared clonotypes between healthy human individuals. Profiling relied on immunoSEQ multiplex PCR, and the TCRdb table lists in-frame clones only, not all of them. The data show about 2 million clones, roughly 96% seen once. The sequencing sample was made of naive CD4+ T cells sorted from blood. Regarding subset: CD45RA+ positively selected. Source of these receptors: a man between 18 and 29 years old in good health.

The chain couples TRBV5-4 to TRBJ2-5; TRBD1 aligns across 10 bases. Germline assignment: CDR1 SGHNT and CDR2 YYREEE (reference sequence). Losses at the gene ends were 4 bases for V and 4 bases for J; bases not matched to a gene: 7. The CDR3 loop spans 15 amino acids. CDR3 DNA: TGTGCCAGCAGCCCGGGACAGGGGATTGTAGAGACCCAGTACTTC. As protein: CASSPGQGIVETQYF.

The chain joins TRBV4-1 to TRBJ2-1; 10 nucleotides agree with TRBD2. Per the germline V gene, CDR1 is MGHRA and CDR2 is YSYEKL. CDR3 length: 16 amino acids. The junction had 8 bases not matched to a gene; V was cut back by 1 base and J by 8 bases. CDR3: CASSQVSGRAWDEQFF. The CDR3 DNA reads as TGCGCCAGCAGCCAAGTAAGCGGGAGGGCCTGGGATGAGCAGTTCTTC.

J is TRBJ2-7 and V is TRBV5-4, with 7 bases lining up with TRBD1. This CDR3 contains 14 residues. J gave up 3 bases and V 2 bases, and 5 bases lay outside the gene matches. Germline V gene sequence: CDR1 SGHNT, CDR2 YYREEE (reference sequence). The CDR3 spells CASSFDRVFYEQYF. CDR3 nucleotides: TGTGCCAGCAGCTTCGACAGGGTTTTCTACGAGCAGTACTTC.

The chain uses TRBV19 and TRBJ2-7, with D possibly being TRBD2 (6 bases). This CDR3 spans 15 amino acids. The germline V gene encodes CDR1 LNHDA and CDR2 SQIVND (reference sequence). V was trimmed by 5 bases and J by 0 bases, leaving 14 bases between them. The CDR3 loop reads CASSPAGRSSYEQYF. The CDR3 nucleotides are TGTGCCAGTAGTCCCGCGGGGAGGAGCTCCTACGAGCAGTACTTC.

The chain uses TRBV5-6 and TRBJ2-7; TRBD1 might be the D (6 bases). Trimming pared 4 bases from V and 0 bases from J, leaving 14 bases between. Germline-derived CDR1 and CDR2 are SGHDT and YYEEEE. The CDR3 totals 15 residues. CDR3 region: CASSLAGTYSYEQYF. For the CDR3, the DNA is TGTGCCAGCAGCCTCGCCGGGACATACTCCTACGAGCAGTACTTC.

The rearrangement joins TRBV19 to TRBJ2-3, with D unresolved. The germline CDR1 and CDR2 sequences are LNHDA and SQIVND (reference sequence). V lost 4 bases, J lost 5 bases, and 7 bases lay in between. CDR3 length equals 12 residues. The DNA for the CDR3 is TGTGCCAGTAGTACGAAGGGAGATACGCAGTATTTT. Its protein product is CASSTKGDTQYF.

The chain links TRBV19 to TRBJ1-5; 8 bases align to TRBD1. Looked up from germline, CDR1 is LNHDA and CDR2 is SQIVND (reference sequence). The CDR3 totals 22 residues. The V gene end was trimmed by 7 bases and the J gene end by 4 bases; junction bases not matched to a gene: 30. Here the CDR3 DNA reads TGTGCCAGTAAAAGTCCTCTAGGCAAGGACAGGGCGGCTAGACGTAAAAATCAGCCCCAGCATTTT. Its translation is CASKSPLGKDRAARRKNQPQHF. The variable domain in full, with the rest retrieved from reference TRBV19 and TRBJ1-5, is DGGITQSPKYLFRKEGQNVTLSCEQNLNHDAMYWYRQDPGQGLRLIYYSQIVNDFQKGDIAEGYSVSREKKESFPLTVTSAQKNPTAFYLCASKSPLGKDRAARRKNQPQHFGDGTRLSIL.

The chain carries TRBV5-1 and TRBJ2-7; the match to TRBD1 covers 9 bases. V lost 3 bases to trimming and J lost 5 bases; unmatched junction nucleotides: 9. The CDR3 loop spans 15 amino acids. The germline V gene has CDR1 SGHRS and CDR2 YFSETQ. CDR3 bases: TGCGCCAGCAGCTCACAGGGGGCGTATATCGACGAGCAGTACTTC. Translating it yields CASSSQGAYIDEQYF.

The rearrangement links TRBV14 to TRBJ2-7, with a possible D match to TRBD2 (6 bases). The V gene's germline CDR1 is SGHDN and CDR2 FVKESK. Trimming removed 3 bases at V and 2 bases at J, with 11 bases between. The CDR3 totals 14 residues. CDR3 coding DNA: TGTGCCAGCAGCCAGGGACTTAGAACCTACGAGCAGTACTTC. Its protein is CASSQGLRTYEQYF.

This clone was seen only once. The chain recombines TRBV6-5 with TRBJ1-1; TRBD1 is a possible D gene (5 bases). Germline V CDR1 and CDR2: MNHEY, SVGAGI. The CDR3 has 15 amino acids. V was trimmed by 5 bases and J by 5 bases, leaving 18 bases between them. The chain's CDR3 is CASSPGAGLGTEAFF. CDR3 DNA sequence: TGTGCCAGCAGTCCCGGGGCAGGGCTGGGAACTGAAGCTTTCTTT.

A single count supports this clone. V and J are TRBV30 and TRBJ2-7; 9 bases line up with TRBD2. The V and J ends lost 0 bases and 2 bases, in that order; junction bases with no gene match: 5. CDR1 is GTSNPN and CDR2 is SVGIG in the germline V gene (reference sequence). The CDR3 contains 15 residues. The CDR3 region is CAWSVGAGGAYEQYF. DNA for the CDR3: TGTGCCTGGAGTGTAGGAGCGGGAGGAGCCTACGAGCAGTACTTC.

The chain joins TRBV10-3 to TRBJ2-2; 9 bases line up with TRBD1. CDR3 size: 14 residues. Trimming removed 10 bases from V and 5 bases from J; junction bases left unmatched: 8. Germline CDR1 is ENHRY and CDR2 is SYGVKD. This CDR3 reads CASTGGAGTGELFF. In DNA form, the CDR3 reads TGTGCCAGTACAGGGGGCGCCGGGACCGGGGAGCTGTTTTTT.

The rearrangement links TRBV5-6 to TRBJ1-4; the D gene is possibly TRBD1 (6 bases). Germline loops: CDR1 SGHDT, CDR2 YYEEEE. The CDR3 totals 14 residues. The V end lost 6 bases, the J end lost 9 bases, and 18 bases lay between the germline ends. The CDR3 loop is CASTLGGGYQKLFF. CDR3 DNA: TGTGCCAGCACCCTTGGTGGGGGCTACCAAAAACTGTTTTTT.

The genes are TRBV6-5 and TRBJ2-1; no clear D. The CDR3 length is 15 residues. Trimming pared 4 bases from V and 3 bases from J, leaving 13 bases between. CDR1 is MNHEY and CDR2 is SVGAGI in the germline V gene. The CDR3 is CASSSGSKGYNEQFF. The CDR3 DNA follows: TGTGCCAGCAGTTCCGGTTCCAAAGGCTACAATGAGCAGTTCTTC.

The chain employs TRBV18 and TRBJ2-7; TRBD2 matches 9 bases. Losses at the gene ends were 3 bases for V and 0 bases for J; bases not matched to a gene: 6. Germline V lookup: CDR1 KGHSH, CDR2 LQKENI. The CDR3 is 16 residues long. CDR3 in amino acids: CASSPAGGRSSYEQYF. The DNA of the CDR3 is TGTGCCAGCTCACCGGCGGGGGGGAGAAGCTCCTACGAGCAGTACTTC.

The chain combines TRBV6-5 with TRBJ2-2; D is ambiguous. This CDR3 region has 12 residues. V lost 7 bases, J lost 5 bases, and 8 bases lay in between. Germline V gene sequence: CDR1 MNHEY, CDR2 SVGAGI. CDR3 coding DNA: TGTGCCAGCAAGCCACAGACCGGGGAGCTGTTTTTT. Translating it yields CASKPQTGELFF.

V gene TRBV5-4 combines with J gene TRBJ2-1, with D unresolved. Germline values: CDR1 SGHNT, CDR2 YYREEE (reference sequence). This CDR3 region has 14 residues. V gave up 0 bases and J gave up 8 bases, with 12 bases separating them. Here the CDR3 DNA reads TGTGCCAGCAGCTTGGCCGGTAAAGCGTATGAGCAGTTCTTC. It specifies CASSLAGKAYEQFF.

In nucleotides, the CDR3 is TGTGCCAGCAGTTCCCCGAATAAAGCGGGCTACCACCAAGAGACCCAGTACTTC. This codes for CASSSPNKAGYHQETQYF. J is TRBJ2-5 and V is TRBV7-9; tentative D call: TRBD2 (6 bases). The CDR3 contains 18 residues. Trimming removed 6 bases from V and 0 bases from J, with 23 bases in between. The germline V gene has CDR1 SEHNR and CDR2 FQNEAQ (reference sequence).

Worth noting for this clone: Other DNA sequences in this sample translate to the same CDR3. This chain uses TRBV19 with TRBJ1-4; D is undetermined. Germline V CDR1 and CDR2: LNHDA, SQIVND (reference sequence). The CDR3 sequence is 15 residues long. Trimming removed 2 bases from V and 2 bases from J, with 9 bases in between. CDR3 amino acids: CASSILGTTNEKLFF. The CDR3 bases are TGTGCCAGTAGTATACTGGGAACGACTAATGAAAAACTGTTTTTT.

The J gene is TRBJ2-1, the V gene TRBV4-1, with TRBD2 identical over 8 bases. Trimming removed 4 bases from V and 5 bases from J; junction bases left unmatched: 10. The CDR3 loop spans 16 amino acids. The germline gives CDR1 MGHRA, CDR2 YSYEKL. CDR3 residues: CASSPEVASGHNEQFF. Written as DNA, the CDR3 is TGCGCCAGCAGCCCAGAAGTGGCTAGCGGGCACAATGAGCAGTTCTTC.

The CDR3 region has the DNA TGTGCCAGCAGTACAGGGCGCGACTACACTGAAGCTTTCTTT. Protein sequence: CASSTGRDYTEAFF. V usage is TRBV6-5 and J usage is TRBJ1-1; D might be TRBD1 (6 bases). V was shortened by 5 bases and J by 3 bases, with 13 bases between the two germline ends. CDR3 length equals 14 residues. Germline CDR1 MNHEY, CDR2 SVGAGI.

The table lists this clone with a count of one. V usage is TRBV5-4 and J usage is TRBJ1-1, with 8 bases fitting TRBD1. Trimming cost V 3 bases and J 3 bases; bases outside gene matches: 16. CDR1 is SGHNT and CDR2 is YYREEE in the germline V gene (reference sequence). This CDR3 region has 18 residues. The chain's CDR3 is CASSSWNLRQGPYTEAFF. CDR3 nucleotide sequence: TGTGCCAGCAGCTCATGGAACTTACGACAGGGGCCATACACTGAAGCTTTCTTT.

The V and J genes are TRBV7-8 and TRBJ2-6, with D tentatively TRBD1 (6 bases). Trimming cost V 5 bases and J 2 bases, with 16 bases left between them. This CDR3 is built from 17 residues. Looked up from germline, CDR1 is SGHVS and CDR2 is FQNEAQ. The CDR3 region has the DNA TGTGCCAGCAGCAAAGACAGGATAGGAACTGGGGCCAACGTCCTGACTTTC. Amino acid sequence: CASSKDRIGTGANVLTF.

V gene TRBV6-5 combines with J gene TRBJ1-2, with D possibly being TRBD1 (6 bases). Germline V gene sequence: CDR1 MNHEY, CDR2 SVGAGI. This CDR3 spans 13 amino acids. Deletions cut 4 bases from V and 5 bases from J, with 11 bases between. In nucleotides, the CDR3 is TGTGCCAGCAGTTCCGGGGGGCTATATGGCTACACCTTC. The encoded protein is CASSSGGLYGYTF.

Here the CDR3 reads CASSFRDTKTEAFF. CDR3 bases: TGTGCCAGCAGCTTCCGGGACACTAAAACTGAAGCTTTCTTT. The rearrangement uses TRBV5-5 and TRBJ1-1; TRBD1 might be the D (6 bases). V gave up 2 bases and J gave up 5 bases, with 13 bases separating them. From germline, CDR1 is SGHKS and CDR2 YYEKEE (reference sequence). The CDR3 contains 14 residues.

This chain uses TRBV5-6 with TRBJ2-4; either TRBD1 or TRBD2 may supply D (5 bases each). V lost 1 base, J lost 6 bases, and 14 bases lay in between. The CDR3 sequence is 15 residues long. Germline V gene lookup returns CDR1 SGHDT and CDR2 YYEEEE. Here the CDR3 reads CASSLRGPHGNIQYF. The CDR3 nucleotides read TGTGCCAGCAGCTTGCGGGGACCCCACGGAAACATTCAGTACTTC.

This clone has more than one count but fewer than ten. The chain is built from TRBV7-2 and TRBJ2-7; a possible D gene is TRBD2 (5 bases). The germline V and J ends were trimmed by 5 bases and 7 bases, with 12 bases remaining between them. This CDR3 region has 12 residues. Germline lookup yields CDR1 SGHTA and CDR2 FQGNSA. The CDR3 loop is CASSPQREEQYF. The CDR3, as DNA: TGTGCCAGCAGCCCCCAACGGGAAGAGCAGTACTTC. The full variable domain, in which reference TRBV7-2 and TRBJ2-7 provide the parts outside the CDR3, is GAGVSQSPSNKVTEKGKDVELRCDPISGHTALYWYRQSLGQGLEFLIYFQGNSAPDKSGLPSDRFSAERTGGSVSTLTIQRTQQEDSAVYLCASSPQREEQYFGPGTRLTVT.